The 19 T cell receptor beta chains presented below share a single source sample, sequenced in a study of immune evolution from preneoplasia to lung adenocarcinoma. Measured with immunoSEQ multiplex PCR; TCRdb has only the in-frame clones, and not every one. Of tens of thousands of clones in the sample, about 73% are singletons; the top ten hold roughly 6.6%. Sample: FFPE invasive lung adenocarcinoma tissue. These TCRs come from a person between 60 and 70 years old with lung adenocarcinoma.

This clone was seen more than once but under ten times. CDR3 amino acids: CASSQGRGIVQFF. CDR3 bases: TGTGCCAGCAGCCAAGGAAGAGGCATAGTGCAGTTCTTC. V gene TRBV14 combines with J gene TRBJ2-1; D is ambiguous. Trimming left V 1 base short and J 12 bases short, with 13 bases between. This CDR3 spans 13 amino acids. From germline, CDR1 is SGHDN and CDR2 FVKESK.

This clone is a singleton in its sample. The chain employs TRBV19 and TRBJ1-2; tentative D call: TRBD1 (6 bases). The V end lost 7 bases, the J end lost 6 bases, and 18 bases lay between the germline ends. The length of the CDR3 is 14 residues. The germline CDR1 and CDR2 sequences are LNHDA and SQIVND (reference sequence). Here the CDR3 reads CASMRENRVHGYTF. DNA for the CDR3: TGTGCCAGTATGCGGGAAAACAGGGTCCATGGCTACACCTTC. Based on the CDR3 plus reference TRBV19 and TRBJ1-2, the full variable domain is DGGITQSPKYLFRKEGQNVTLSCEQNLNHDAMYWYRQDPGQGLRLIYYSQIVNDFQKGDIAEGYSVSREKKESFPLTVTSAQKNPTAFYLCASMRENRVHGYTFGSGTRLTVV.

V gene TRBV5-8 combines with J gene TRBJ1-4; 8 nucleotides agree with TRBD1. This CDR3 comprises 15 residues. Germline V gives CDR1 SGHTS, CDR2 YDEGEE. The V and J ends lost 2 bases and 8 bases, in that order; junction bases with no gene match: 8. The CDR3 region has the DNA TGTGCCAGCAGCTTCCCGACAGGGGCGGGAGAAAAACTGTTTTTT. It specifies CASSFPTGAGEKLFF.

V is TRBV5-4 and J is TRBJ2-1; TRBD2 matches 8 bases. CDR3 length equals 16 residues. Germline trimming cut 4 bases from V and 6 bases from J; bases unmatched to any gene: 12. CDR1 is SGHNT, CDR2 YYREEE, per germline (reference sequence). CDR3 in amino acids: CASSPNSGSSFNEQFF. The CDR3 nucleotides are TGTGCCAGCAGCCCCAACAGCGGGAGCAGTTTCAATGAGCAGTTCTTC.

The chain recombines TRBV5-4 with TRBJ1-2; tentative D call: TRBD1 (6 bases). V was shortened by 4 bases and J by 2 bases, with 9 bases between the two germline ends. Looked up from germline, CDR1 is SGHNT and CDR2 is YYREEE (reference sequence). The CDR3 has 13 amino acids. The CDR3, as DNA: TGTGCCAGCAGCCTCGGACAGAACTATGGCTACACCTTC. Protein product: CASSLGQNYGYTF.

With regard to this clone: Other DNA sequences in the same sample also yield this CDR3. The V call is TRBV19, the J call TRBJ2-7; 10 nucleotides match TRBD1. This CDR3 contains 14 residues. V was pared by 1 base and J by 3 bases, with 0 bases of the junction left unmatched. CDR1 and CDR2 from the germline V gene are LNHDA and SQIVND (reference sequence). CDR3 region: CASSIGTGGYEQYF. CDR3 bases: TGTGCCAGTAGTATAGGGACAGGGGGCTACGAGCAGTACTTC.

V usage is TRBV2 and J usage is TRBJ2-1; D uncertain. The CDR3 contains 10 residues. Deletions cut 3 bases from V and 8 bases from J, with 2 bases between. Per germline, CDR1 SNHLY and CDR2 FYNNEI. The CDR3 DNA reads TGTGCCAGCAGTGACTATGAGCAGTTCTTC. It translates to CASSDYEQFF.

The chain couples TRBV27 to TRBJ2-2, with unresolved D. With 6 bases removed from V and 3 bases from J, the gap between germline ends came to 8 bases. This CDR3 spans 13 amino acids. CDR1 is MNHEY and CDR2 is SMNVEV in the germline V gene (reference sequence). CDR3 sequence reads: CASSDWDTGELFF. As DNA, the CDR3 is TGTGCCAGCAGCGACTGGGACACCGGGGAGCTGTTTTTT.

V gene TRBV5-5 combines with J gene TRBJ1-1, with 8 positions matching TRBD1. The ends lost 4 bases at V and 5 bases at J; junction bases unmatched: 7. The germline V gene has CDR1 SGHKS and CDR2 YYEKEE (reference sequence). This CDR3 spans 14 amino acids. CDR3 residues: CASSARTGRTEAFF. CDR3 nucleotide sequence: TGTGCCAGCAGCGCCCGGACAGGGAGGACTGAAGCTTTCTTT.

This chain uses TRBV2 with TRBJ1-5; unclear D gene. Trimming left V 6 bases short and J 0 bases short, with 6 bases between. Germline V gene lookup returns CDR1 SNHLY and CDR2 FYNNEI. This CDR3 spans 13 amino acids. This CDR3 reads CASRYSSNQPQHF. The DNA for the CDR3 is TGTGCCAGCAGATATAGTAGCAATCAGCCCCAGCATTTT. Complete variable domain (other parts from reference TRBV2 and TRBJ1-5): EPEVTQTPSHQVTQMGQEVILRCVPISNHLYFYWYRQILGQKVEFLVSFYNNEISEKSEIFDDQFSVERPDGSNFTLKIRSTKLEDSAMYFCASRYSSNQPQHFGDGTRLSIL.

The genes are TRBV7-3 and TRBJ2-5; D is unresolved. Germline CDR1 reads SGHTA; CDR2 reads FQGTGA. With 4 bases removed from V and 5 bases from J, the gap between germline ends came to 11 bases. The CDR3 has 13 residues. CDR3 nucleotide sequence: TGTGCCAGCAGCTCCCGGGCTGGCGAGACCCAGTACTTC. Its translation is CASSSRAGETQYF.

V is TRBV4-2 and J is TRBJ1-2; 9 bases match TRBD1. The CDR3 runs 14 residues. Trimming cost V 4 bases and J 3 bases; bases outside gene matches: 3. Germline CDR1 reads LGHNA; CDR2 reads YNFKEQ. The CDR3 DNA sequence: TGTGCCAGCAGCCTTCGGACAGGGGACTATGGCTACACCTTC. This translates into CASSLRTGDYGYTF.

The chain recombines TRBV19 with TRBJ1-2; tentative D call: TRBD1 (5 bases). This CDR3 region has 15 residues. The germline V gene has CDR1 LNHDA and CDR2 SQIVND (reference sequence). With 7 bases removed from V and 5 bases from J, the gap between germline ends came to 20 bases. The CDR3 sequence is CASNPERQLAYGYTF. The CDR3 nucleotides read TGTGCCAGTAACCCAGAAAGACAGCTAGCTTATGGCTACACCTTC.

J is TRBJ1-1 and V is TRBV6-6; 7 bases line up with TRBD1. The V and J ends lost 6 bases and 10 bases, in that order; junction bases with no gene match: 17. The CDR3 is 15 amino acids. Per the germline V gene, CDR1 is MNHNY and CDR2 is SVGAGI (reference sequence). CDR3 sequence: CASSDRDGGHLGAFF. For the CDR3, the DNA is TGTGCCAGCAGCGACAGGGACGGCGGCCATCTGGGAGCTTTCTTT.

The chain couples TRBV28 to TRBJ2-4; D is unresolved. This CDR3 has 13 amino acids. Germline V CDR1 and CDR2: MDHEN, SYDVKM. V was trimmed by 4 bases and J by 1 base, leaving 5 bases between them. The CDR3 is CASSYGAKNIQYF. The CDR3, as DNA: TGTGCCAGCAGTTATGGGGCCAAAAACATTCAGTACTTC.

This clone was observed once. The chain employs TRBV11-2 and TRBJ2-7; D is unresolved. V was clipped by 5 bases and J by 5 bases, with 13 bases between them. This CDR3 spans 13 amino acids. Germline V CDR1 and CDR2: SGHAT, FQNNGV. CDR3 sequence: CASSPPVTHEQYF. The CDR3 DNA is TGTGCCAGCAGCCCCCCGGTGACCCACGAGCAGTACTTC.

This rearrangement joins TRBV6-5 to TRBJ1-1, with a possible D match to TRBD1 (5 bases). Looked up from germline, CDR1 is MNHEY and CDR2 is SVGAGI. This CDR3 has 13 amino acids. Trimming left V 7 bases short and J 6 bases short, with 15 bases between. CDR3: CASTSPGIAEAFF. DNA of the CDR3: TGTGCCAGCACCTCCCCAGGGATCGCTGAAGCTTTCTTT.

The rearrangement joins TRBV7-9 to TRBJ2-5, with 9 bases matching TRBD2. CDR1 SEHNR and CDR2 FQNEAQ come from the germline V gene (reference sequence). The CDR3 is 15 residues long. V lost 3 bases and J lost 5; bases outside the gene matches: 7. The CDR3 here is CASSFRREGRETQYF. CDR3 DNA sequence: TGTGCCAGCAGCTTCAGGCGGGAGGGCCGGGAGACCCAGTACTTC.

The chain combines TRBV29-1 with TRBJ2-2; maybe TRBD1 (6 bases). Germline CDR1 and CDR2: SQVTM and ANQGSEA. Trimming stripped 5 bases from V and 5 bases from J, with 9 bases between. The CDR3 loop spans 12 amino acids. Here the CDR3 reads CSVHRGTGELFF. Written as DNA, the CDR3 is TGCAGCGTTCATAGGGGGACCGGGGAGCTGTTTTTT.